The sequence of this TCR beta chain was determined in a study of CD8 T cells in ankylosing spondylitis. Overall study results and limits: Blood of patients with ankylosing spondylitis appeared to be characterized by a TCR beta motif of several highly homologous variants. Peripheral blood held disease-linked clones only at relatively low frequency, and these were CD8+. Earlier reports found some motif variants in synovial fluid and blood in reactive arthritis. Reported data indicate significant enrichment of disease-linked clones within matched ankylosing spondylitis synovial fluid.

Many counts were recorded for this clonotype. Antigen unknown. Construction of TCR beta libraries was performed using quantitative 5'-RACE with molecular barcodes. MiXCR, run by TCRdb on the 5' RACE reads, gives a single entry per CDR3 protein. This table holds hundreds of thousands of distinct CDR3 sequences, 12% found once. Germline values: CDR1 SGHTA, CDR2 FQGNSA. V lost 0 bases, J lost 9 bases, and 18 bases lay in between. The length of the CDR3 is 16 residues. V is TRBV7-2 and J is TRBJ2-1; D gene ambiguous. The specimen was blood, either unsorted or a sorted T cell fraction (not recorded which). The receptor's source is a male donor with ankylosing spondylitis. The CDR3 reads CASSLAPPVVRSEQFF. CDR3 nucleotide sequence: TGTGCCAGCAGCTTAGCCCCTCCGGTGGTCCGTAGTGAGCAGTTCTTC. Full variable domain (remainder filled in from reference TRBV7-2 and TRBJ2-1): GAGVSQSPSNKVTEKGKDVELRCDPISGHTALYWYRQSLGQGLEFLIYFQGNSAPDKSGLPSDRFSAERTGGSVSTLTIQRTQQEDSAVYLCASSLAPPVVRSEQFFGPGTRLTVL.